The 17 T cell receptor beta chains given below trace back to one sample, sequenced in a study of T cells in Graves' hyperthyroidism and ophthalmopathy. Amplification of TCR beta CDR3 regions was performed using RNA transcripts as template. Researchers ran a first-round RT-PCR on the TCR CDR3 using the HTBI primer set. MiXCR, run by TCRdb on the multiplex PCR reads, gives a single entry per CDR3 protein. Among fewer than 750,000 distinct CDR3 sequences listed, about 14% were seen once. Sample: blood. These receptors all come from a woman in her forties or fifties with Graves' ophthalmopathy.

The sample holds a few counts of this clonotype. The gene calls are TRBV14 and TRBJ1-3; D not resolved. The CDR3 length is 14 residues. Trimming shortened V by 4 bases and J by 7 bases, and 14 bases separated the two germline ends. Germline values: CDR1 SGHDN, CDR2 FVKESK. CDR3 amino acids: CASSLMLGVNTIYF. CDR3 nucleotide sequence: TGTGCCAGCAGCCTAATGTTGGGCGTCAACACCATATATTTT.

This clonotype was picked up a small number of times. The chain uses TRBV20-1 and TRBJ2-3, with D possibly matching TRBD1 (6 bases). Germline V gives CDR1 DFQATT, CDR2 SNEGSKA (reference sequence). Trimming removed 6 bases at V and 0 bases at J, with 19 bases between. The CDR3 has 16 amino acids. Here the CDR3 DNA reads TGCAGTGCGAGGGGGATCTGGAGCGGCAGCACAGATACGCAGTATTTT. Amino acids: CSARGIWSGSTDTQYF.

The table lists this clonotype with many counts. V and J are TRBV2 and TRBJ1-1; D call uncertain. Germline V CDR1 and CDR2: SNHLY, FYNNEI. CDR3 length equals 12 residues. V was cut by 8 bases and J by 1 base, with 8 bases left in between. Written as DNA, the CDR3 is TGTGCCAGCGGACGGGGGAACACTGAAGCTTTCTTT. Translation: CASGRGNTEAFF.

This clonotype was seen many times. CDR3 loop: CASSYGGGPYEQYF. The CDR3 DNA follows: TGTGCCAGCAGTTACGGGGGAGGGCCCTACGAGCAGTACTTC. V and J are TRBV6-2 or TRBV6-3 and TRBJ2-7; 7 bases are shared with TRBD2. The junction had 3 bases not matched to a gene; V was cut back by 2 bases and J by 2 bases. Germline CDR1 is MNHEY and CDR2 is SVGEGT. The CDR3 is made up of 14 amino acids.

At least ten counts were recorded for this clonotype. The rearrangement uses TRBV5-6 and TRBJ2-5; D is possibly TRBD1 (5 bases). Deletions cut 5 bases from V and 1 base from J, with 15 bases between. Germline CDR1 reads SGHDT; CDR2 reads YYEEEE. This CDR3 contains 15 residues. This CDR3 reads CASRTERQFQETQYF. DNA for the CDR3: TGTGCCAGCAGAACAGAACGACAGTTCCAAGAGACCCAGTACTTC.

Of note for this clonotype: This may come from a read error, since a much larger clone is one base off. The chain combines TRBV15 with TRBJ2-3, with TRBD1 matching over 10 bases. The CDR3 contains 15 residues. Germline assignment: CDR1 LNHNV and CDR2 YYDKDF (reference sequence). DNA for the CDR3: TGTGCCACCGGCAGAGTGGGACAGGGGTTAGATACGCAGTATTTT. Residues: CATGRVGQGLDTQYF.

There are many counts of this clonotype. This chain connects TRBV27 to TRBJ2-7; TRBD2 matches at 12 bases. Germline assignment: CDR1 MNHEY and CDR2 SMNVEV (reference sequence). Losses at the gene ends were 6 bases for V and 3 bases for J; bases not matched to a gene: 9. The CDR3 runs 16 residues. DNA of the CDR3: TGTGCCAGCAGCGCTCGGACTAGCGGGATCCGCTACGAGCAGTACTTC. The encoded protein is CASSARTSGIRYEQYF.

This clonotype was seen a handful of times. The chain recombines TRBV4-1 with TRBJ1-5; D uncertain. CDR1 and CDR2 (germline): MGHRA, YSYEKL. The CDR3 is made up of 15 amino acids. V was pared by 2 bases and J by 0 bases, with 8 bases between. CDR3: CASSQIDNSNQPQHF. The CDR3 DNA reads TGCGCCAGCAGCCAAATAGACAATAGCAATCAGCCCCAGCATTTT.

This clonotype was observed many times. The chain employs TRBV12-3 or TRBV12-4 and TRBJ2-7; D is perhaps TRBD1 (6 bases). Trimming stripped 7 bases from V and 3 bases from J, with 16 bases between. The CDR3 is made up of 14 amino acids. The CDR3 spells CASTTDSSFYEQYF. CDR3 sequence (DNA): TGTGCCAGCACCACGGACAGCTCATTCTACGAGCAGTACTTC.

V and J are TRBV24-1 and TRBJ1-5; a possible D gene is TRBD1 (5 bases). Germline loops: CDR1 KGHDR, CDR2 SFDVKD. CDR3 length: 13 amino acids. With 7 bases removed from V and 2 bases from J, the gap between germline ends came to 8 bases. DNA for the CDR3: TGTGCCACCAGCCAGGGAGGCAATCAGCCCCAGCATTTT. Its protein product is CATSQGGNQPQHF.

The chain joins TRBV7-2 to TRBJ2-7; D remains ambiguous. V lost 4 bases, J lost 2 bases, and 12 bases lay in between. This CDR3 region has 14 residues. In germline, CDR1 is SGHTA, CDR2 FQGNSA. CDR3 DNA sequence: TGTGCCAGCAGCTCCCCCCTGTTTCCCTACGAGCAGTACTTC. Translating it yields CASSSPLFPYEQYF.

CDR3 coding DNA: TGTGCCAGCAGCTTAGATGGTAGGAACATTCAGTACTTC. Residues: CASSLDGRNIQYF. The chain links TRBV7-2 to TRBJ2-4, with no clear D. Trimming left V 1 base short and J 7 bases short, with 8 bases between. The germline gives CDR1 SGHTA, CDR2 FQGNSA. CDR3 length: 13 residues.

In this sample, this clonotype turned up many times. CDR3 in DNA: TGCGCCAGCAGCTTGAGCGGGCTGAACACAGATACGCAGTATTTT. Translated, it gives CASSLSGLNTDTQYF. The chain uses TRBV5-1 and TRBJ2-3; weak D call: TRBD2 (6 bases). Per germline, CDR1 SGHRS and CDR2 YFSETQ. V was pared by 1 base and J by 2 bases, with 11 bases between. This CDR3 comprises 15 residues.

As concerns this clonotype: A much larger clone lies a single base off, so this may be a read error. The chain couples TRBV6-1 to TRBJ1-1; no definite D call. Looked up from germline, CDR1 is MNHNS and CDR2 is SASEGT. The germline V and J ends were trimmed by 5 bases and 0 bases, with 10 bases remaining between them. The CDR3 consists of 14 residues. CDR3: CASSSDGLNTEAFF. CDR3 DNA sequence: TGTGCCAGCAGTTCGGACGGCTTGAACACTGAAGCTTTCTTT.

Details on this clonotype: Compared with germline, one end of the junction differs, possibly owing to a read error. The V gene is TRBV12-3 or TRBV12-4, the J gene TRBJ2-5; TRBD1 matches at 8 bases. CDR3 length equals 13 residues. The CDR3 is CASSLATGEARHF. The CDR3, as DNA: TGTGCCAGCAGTTTAGCGACAGGGGAAGCGAGGCACTTC.

The V gene is TRBV19, the J gene TRBJ2-7, with D perhaps TRBD2 (5 bases). Germline V lookup: CDR1 LNHDA, CDR2 SQIVND (reference sequence). Trimming shortened V by 1 base and J by 0 bases, and 13 bases separated the two germline ends. The CDR3 has 16 amino acids. In DNA, the CDR3 is TGTGCCAGTAGTATAGTTCCCGGGGAGAGCTCCTACGAGCAGTACTTC. Translated: CASSIVPGESSYEQYF.

Only a few counts were recorded for this clonotype. The V and J genes are TRBV7-3 and TRBJ2-1; TRBD2 might be the D (6 bases). The V and J ends lost 3 bases and 5 bases respectively, with 17 bases between them. The V gene's germline CDR1 is SGHTA and CDR2 FQGTGA. This CDR3 region has 16 residues. CDR3 DNA: TGTGCCAGCAGCTTGTTGGGTCGGGAGAGAGACAATGAGCAGTTCTTC. It codes for CASSLLGRERDNEQFF. The complete variable domain, with remaining parts taken from reference TRBV7-3 and TRBJ2-1, reads GAGVSQTPSNKVTEKGKYVELRCDPISGHTALYWYRQSLGQGPEFLIYFQGTGAADDSGLPNDRFFAVRPEGSVSTLKIQRTERGDSAVYLCASSLLGRERDNEQFFGPGTRLTVL.